This T cell receptor (beta chain) was observed in a study of OX40 agonist ivuxolimab in advanced cancers. Study-level information: Patients were over 65% male with ages roughly 23 to 90, mean 60.

Concerning this clone: Its specificity is unknown.

TCRdb keeps only in-frame clones here, not all; method: immunoSEQ multiplex PCR. The sample has around 75,000 clones, approximately 80% seen once. V was trimmed by 3 bases and J by 5 bases, leaving 21 bases between them. The CDR3 contains 17 residues. The germline V gene encodes CDR1 SGHKS and CDR2 YYEKEE (reference sequence). With autoimmune disease history or systemic immunosuppression, patients were excluded. General study results and limits: There were also nonresponders showing low normalized T-cell clonal expansion.

The sample here was CD4+ or CD8+ T cells sorted from blood, taken in a trial of the OX40 agonist ivuxolimab. This chain joins TRBV5-5 and TRBJ2-1; the D gene could be TRBD1 or TRBD2 (6 bases each). The TCR sequence derives from an adult with an advanced solid tumor such as melanoma, head and neck, liver or kidney cancer. The CDR3 here is CASSSTGAVTFNNEQFF. As DNA, the CDR3 is TGTGCCAGCAGCTCCACGGGGGCAGTAACCTTCAACAATGAGCAGTTCTTC.